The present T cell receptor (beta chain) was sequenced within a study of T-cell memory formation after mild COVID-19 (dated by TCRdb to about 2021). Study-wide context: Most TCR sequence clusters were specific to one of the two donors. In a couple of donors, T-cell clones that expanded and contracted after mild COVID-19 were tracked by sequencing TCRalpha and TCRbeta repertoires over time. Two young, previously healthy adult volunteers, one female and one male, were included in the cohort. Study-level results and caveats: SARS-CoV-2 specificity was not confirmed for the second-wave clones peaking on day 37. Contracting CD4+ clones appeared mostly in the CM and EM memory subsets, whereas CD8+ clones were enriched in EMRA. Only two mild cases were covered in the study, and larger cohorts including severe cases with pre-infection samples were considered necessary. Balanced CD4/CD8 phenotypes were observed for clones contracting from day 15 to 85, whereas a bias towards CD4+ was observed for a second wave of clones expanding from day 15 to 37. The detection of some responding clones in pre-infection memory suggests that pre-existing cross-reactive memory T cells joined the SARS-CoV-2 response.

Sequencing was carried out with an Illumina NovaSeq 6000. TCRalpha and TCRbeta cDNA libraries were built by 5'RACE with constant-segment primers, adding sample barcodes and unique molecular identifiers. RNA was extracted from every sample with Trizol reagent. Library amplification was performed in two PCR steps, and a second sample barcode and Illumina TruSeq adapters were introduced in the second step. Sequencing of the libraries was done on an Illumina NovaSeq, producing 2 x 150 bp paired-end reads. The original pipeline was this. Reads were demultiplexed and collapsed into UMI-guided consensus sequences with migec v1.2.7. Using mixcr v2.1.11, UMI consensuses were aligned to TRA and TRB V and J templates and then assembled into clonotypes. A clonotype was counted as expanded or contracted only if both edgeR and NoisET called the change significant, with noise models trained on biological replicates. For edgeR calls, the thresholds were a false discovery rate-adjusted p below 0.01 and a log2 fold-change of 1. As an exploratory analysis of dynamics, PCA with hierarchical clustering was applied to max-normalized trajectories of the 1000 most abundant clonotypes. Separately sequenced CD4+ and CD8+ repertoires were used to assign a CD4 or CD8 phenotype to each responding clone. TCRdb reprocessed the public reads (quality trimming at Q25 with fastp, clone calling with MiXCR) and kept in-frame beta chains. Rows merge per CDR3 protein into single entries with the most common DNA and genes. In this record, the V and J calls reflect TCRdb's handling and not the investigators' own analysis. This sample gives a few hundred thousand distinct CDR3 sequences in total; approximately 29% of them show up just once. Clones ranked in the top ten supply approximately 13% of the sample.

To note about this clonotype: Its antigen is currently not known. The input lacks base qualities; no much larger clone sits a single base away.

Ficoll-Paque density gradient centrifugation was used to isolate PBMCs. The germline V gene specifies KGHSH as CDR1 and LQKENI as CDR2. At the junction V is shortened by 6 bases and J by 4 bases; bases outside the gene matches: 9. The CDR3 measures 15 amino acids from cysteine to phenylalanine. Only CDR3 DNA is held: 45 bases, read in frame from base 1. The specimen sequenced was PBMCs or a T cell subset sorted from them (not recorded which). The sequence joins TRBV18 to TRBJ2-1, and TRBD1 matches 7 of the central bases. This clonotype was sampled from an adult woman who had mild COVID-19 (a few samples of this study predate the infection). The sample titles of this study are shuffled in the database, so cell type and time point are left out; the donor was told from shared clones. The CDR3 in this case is CASSLTGDGYNEQFF. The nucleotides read TGTGCCAGCTCGCTAACAGGGGATGGGTACAATGAGCAGTTCTTC. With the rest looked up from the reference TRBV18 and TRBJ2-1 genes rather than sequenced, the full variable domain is NAGVMQNPRHLVRRRGQEARLRCSPMKGHSHVYWYRQLPEEGLKFMVYLQKENIIDESGMPKERFSAEFPKEGPSILRIQQVVRGDSAAYFCASSLTGDGYNEQFFGPGTRLTVL.